This T cell receptor beta chain comes out of a study of PD-L1 blockade in urothelial cancer. Per germline, CDR1 LNHDA and CDR2 SQIVND (reference sequence). V gave up 3 bases and J gave up 3 bases; unmatched junction bases: 1. This CDR3 is built from 14 residues. The table came from immunoSEQ multiplex PCR; TCRdb's copy has only in-frame clones and leaves some out. Among more than 35,000 clones listed, 90% to 95% were seen once. This sample's time point: pretreatment peripheral blood. V is TRBV19 and J is TRBJ2-2, with TRBD1 matching 7 bases. Sequenced here: PBMCs, sampled around atezolizumab (anti-PD-L1) treatment. The receptor was derived from a woman aged 55-70 years with urothelial cancer. The CDR3 sequence is CASSIGTDTGELFF. The CDR3 coding sequence is TGTGCCAGTAGTATCGGGACAGACACCGGGGAGCTGTTTTTT.